The rows below give T cell receptor beta chains drawn from one sample of a study of CD8 T cells in Susac syndrome. MiXCR, run by TCRdb on the immunoSEQ multiplex PCR reads, gives a single entry per CDR3 protein. The table includes 150,000 to 250,000 distinct CDR3 sequences, 90% to 95% detected once. Sequenced sample: CD4+ T cells from PBMCs. These receptors all come from a human donor with multiple sclerosis. Each CDR3 is given with its conserved first and last residue. The order of the fields is clone size, D gene, J gene, V gene, CDR3 protein, CDR3 DNA. A D gene is named only where the DNA matches it firmly. Clone size is given for some rows only: seen once, a few or many times, or a class if the clone is expanded.

size: once; D: TRBD1; J: TRBJ2-3; V: TRBV20-1; CDR3: CSARDDGQGTDTQYF; DNA: TGCAGTGCTAGAGATGATGGACAGGGCACAGATACGCAGTATTTT
size: NA; D: NA; J: TRBJ1-1; V: TRBV12-3/TRBV12-4; CDR3: CASSNRGASNTEAFF; DNA: TGTGCCAGCTCGAATCGGGGAGCCTCGAACACTGAAGCTTTCTTT
size: NA; D: NA; J: TRBJ1-5; V: TRBV20-1; CDR3: CSARGRENQPQHF; DNA: TGCAGTGCTAGAGGTAGGGAAAATCAGCCCCAGCATTTT
size: NA; D: TRBD2; J: TRBJ2-1; V: TRBV30; CDR3: CAWGQRGYNEQFF; DNA: TGTGCCTGGGGCCAGCGGGGGTACAATGAGCAGTTCTTC
size: once; D: NA; J: TRBJ1-2; V: TRBV20-1; CDR3: CSARDYKELYGYTF; DNA: TGCAGTGCTAGAGATTACAAAGAACTCTATGGCTACACCTTC
size: NA; D: NA; J: TRBJ2-5; V: TRBV5-1; CDR3: CASSSAGQQETQYF; DNA: TGCGCCAGCAGCTCGGCGGGACAGCAAGAGACCCAGTACTTC
size: NA; D: NA; J: TRBJ1-2; V: TRBV4-1; CDR3: CASSQGQGRANYGYTF; DNA: TGCGCCAGCAGCCAAGGTCAGGGGAGAGCTAACTATGGCTACACCTTC
size: NA; D: NA; J: TRBJ2-7; V: TRBV13; CDR3: CASSLPQGEQYF; DNA: TGTGCCAGCAGCTTACCCCAGGGAGAGCAGTACTTC
size: NA; D: NA; J: TRBJ1-4; V: TRBV27; CDR3: CASSSRSDNEKLFF; DNA: TGTGCCAGCAGTTCTAGGTCAGATAATGAAAAACTGTTTTTT
size: NA; D: TRBD1; J: TRBJ1-6; V: TRBV20-1; CDR3: CSASSRDSKFNSPLHF; DNA: TGCAGTGCTAGCAGTAGGGACAGCAAATTTAATTCACCCCTCCACTTT
size: once; D: NA; J: TRBJ1-6; V: TRBV30; CDR3: CAWAGADEASYNSPLHF; DNA: TGTGCCTGGGCGGGGGCGGACGAAGCCTCCTATAATTCACCCCTCCACTTT
size: NA; D: TRBD2; J: TRBJ2-1; V: TRBV7-9; CDR3: CASSKRGGREQFF; DNA: TGTGCCAGCAGCAAGCGGGGGGGCAGGGAGCAGTTCTTC
size: NA; D: TRBD2; J: TRBJ2-5; V: TRBV7-2; CDR3: CASSLQRGGQETQYF; DNA: TGTGCCAGCAGCTTACAGCGGGGGGGTCAAGAGACCCAGTACTTC
size: once; D: NA; J: TRBJ2-7; V: TRBV5-6; CDR3: CASSLLGAGEQYF; DNA: TGTGCCAGCAGCTTGCTGGGGGCGGGGGAGCAGTACTTC
size: NA; D: TRBD1; J: TRBJ2-3; V: TRBV29-1; CDR3: CSVEQGGSDTQYF; DNA: TGCAGCGTTGAACAAGGGGGCTCAGATACGCAGTATTTT
size: NA; D: NA; J: TRBJ2-3; V: TRBV20-1; CDR3: CSARDHTDTQYF; DNA: TGCAGTGCCCGGGACCACACAGATACGCAGTATTTT
size: NA; D: TRBD1; J: TRBJ2-5; V: TRBV7-9; CDR3: CASRPRTGQETQYF; DNA: TGTGCCAGCAGACCGCGGACAGGCCAAGAGACCCAGTACTTC
size: NA; D: NA; J: TRBJ2-2; V: TRBV20-1; CDR3: CSAREVTGAGELFF; DNA: TGCAGTGCTAGAGAAGTGACAGGCGCCGGGGAGCTGTTTTTT
size: NA; D: NA; J: TRBJ2-2; V: TRBV5-1; CDR3: CASSLPPANTGELFF; DNA: TGCGCCAGCAGCTTACCACCAGCGAACACCGGGGAGCTGTTTTTT